The rows below give T cell receptor beta chains drawn from one sample of a study of CD8 T cells in Susac syndrome. TCRdb called the immunoSEQ multiplex PCR reads again in MiXCR, with one record for every CDR3 protein. The sample holds hundreds of thousands of distinct CDR3 sequences; 85% are singletons and the top ten take around 0.12%. The sequenced material came from CD8+ T cells from PBMCs. The receptors stem from a human donor with multiple sclerosis. CDR3s include the opening cysteine and the closing phenylalanine or tryptophan. Each record gives: CDR3 DNA, CDR3 protein, clone size, V gene, D gene, CDR3 length, J gene. A D gene is named only where the DNA matches it firmly. The size of a clone is reported for some rows only, either as once, few or many, or as a class for expanded clones.

DNA: TGTGCCAGCAGCTTGGAGGGGGGCTGGGATCCTGAAGCTTTCTTT
CDR3: CASSLEGGWDPEAFF
size: few
V: TRBV5-6
D: NA
length: 15
J: TRBJ1-1

DNA: TGTGCCAGCAGTCCGATCGGGAGCAATTCACCCCTCCACTTT
CDR3: CASSPIGSNSPLHF
size: NA
V: TRBV6-6
D: NA
length: 14
J: TRBJ1-6

DNA: TGTGCCAGCAGTTACTCTTTGTTTTCGGGTAACAAAGTGGTTTGGGGCTACACCTTC
CDR3: CASSYSLFSGNKVVWGYTF
size: NA
V: TRBV6-5
D: NA
length: 19
J: TRBJ1-2

DNA: TGTGCCAGCAGCTTAGCGTCCGGGGGGCTTCAGCCCCAGCATTTT
CDR3: CASSLASGGLQPQHF
size: NA
V: TRBV7-2
D: NA
length: 15
J: TRBJ1-5

DNA: TGTGCCAGCAGCGGGACTAGCGGTGGTCTCCACGAGCAGTACTTC
CDR3: CASSGTSGGLHEQYF
size: NA
V: TRBV11-2
D: TRBD2
length: 15
J: TRBJ2-7

DNA: TGTGCCAGCAGCCCGGGACGCATGTGGACAGATACGCAGTATTTT
CDR3: CASSPGRMWTDTQYF
size: NA
V: TRBV11-2
D: NA
length: 15
J: TRBJ2-3

DNA: TGCGCCAGCAGCCGGGAGGACAGGGAAGTCAAAAACATTCAGTACTTC
CDR3: CASSREDREVKNIQYF
size: NA
V: TRBV5-1
D: NA
length: 16
J: TRBJ2-4

DNA: TGTGCCTGGAGTGTAGACAGTAACTATGGCTACACCTTC
CDR3: CAWSVDSNYGYTF
size: NA
V: TRBV30
D: NA
length: 13
J: TRBJ1-2

DNA: TGTGCCAGCAGCCACTCCGGGACAGACTACGAGCAGTACTTC
CDR3: CASSHSGTDYEQYF
size: NA
V: TRBV7-6
D: TRBD1
length: 14
J: TRBJ2-7

DNA: TGTGCCAGCAGTTACCTGGGACAGGGAAATCAGCCCCAGCATTTT
CDR3: CASSYLGQGNQPQHF
size: few
V: TRBV6-5
D: TRBD1
length: 15
J: TRBJ1-5

DNA: TGTGCCAGCAGCTTAGACGGTTTAGGGAGCGGGAGGGCCTTTTACAATGAGCAGTTCTTC
CDR3: CASSLDGLGSGRAFYNEQFF
size: NA
V: TRBV7-6
D: TRBD2
length: 20
J: TRBJ2-1

DNA: TGTGCCAGCAGTTACACGGCAGAAAATTCACCCCTCCACTTT
CDR3: CASSYTAENSPLHF
size: NA
V: TRBV6-5
D: NA
length: 14
J: TRBJ1-6

DNA: TGTGCCATCAGTGAAGACGACCAGGCCAATCAGCCCCAGCATTTT
CDR3: CAISEDDQANQPQHF
size: NA
V: TRBV10-3
D: NA
length: 15
J: TRBJ1-5

DNA: TGTGCCTGGAGGAAGCCGGACAGGGACGATATCTATGGCTACACCTTC
CDR3: CAWRKPDRDDIYGYTF
size: NA
V: TRBV30
D: TRBD1
length: 16
J: TRBJ1-2

DNA: TGTGCCAGAAGCTCAACCGGGACAGGATCCTACGAGCAGTACTTC
CDR3: CARSSTGTGSYEQYF
size: NA
V: TRBV11-2
D: TRBD1
length: 15
J: TRBJ2-7

DNA: TGTGCCAGCAGCTTATACGTGGGGGGTAGCGGGGAGCTGTTTTTT
CDR3: CASSLYVGGSGELFF
size: NA
V: TRBV7-8
D: NA
length: 15
J: TRBJ2-2

DNA: TGCAGCCTCGCCCGAGGTCTGGCGGGAGTGAACGCCTACAATGAGCAGTTCTTC
CDR3: CSLARGLAGVNAYNEQFF
size: once
V: TRBV20-1
D: TRBD2
length: 18
J: TRBJ2-1

DNA: TGCGCCAGCAGCTTGGCCCCAGGCGAGCAGTACTTC
CDR3: CASSLAPGEQYF
size: NA
V: TRBV5-1
D: NA
length: 12
J: TRBJ2-7

DNA: TGTGCCAGCGGGAGGGACAGCTCCTACGAGCAGTACTTC
CDR3: CASGRDSSYEQYF
size: NA
V: TRBV2
D: NA
length: 13
J: TRBJ2-7

DNA: TGTGCCACCGCCTTGATAACCTACGAGCAGTACTTC
CDR3: CATALITYEQYF
size: few
V: TRBV6-2/TRBV6-3
D: NA
length: 12
J: TRBJ2-7

DNA: TGTGCCAGCAGCGTAGTAGCGGGAGGATATGGAGATACGCAGTATTTT
CDR3: CASSVVAGGYGDTQYF
size: NA
V: TRBV9
D: TRBD2
length: 16
J: TRBJ2-3

DNA: TGCAGCGTTGTTTTACTTGCGCAGTTCTTC
CDR3: CSVVLLAQFF
size: NA
V: TRBV29-1
D: NA
length: 10
J: TRBJ2-1

DNA: TGTGCCAGCAGCTTGTTGGAACAGGGGTACACTGAAGCTTTCTTT
CDR3: CASSLLEQGYTEAFF
size: NA
V: TRBV5-5
D: TRBD1
length: 15
J: TRBJ1-1

DNA: TGCGCCAGCAGCATACAGGGTATCGCCGAGCAGTACTTC
CDR3: CASSIQGIAEQYF
size: once
V: TRBV10-2
D: NA
length: 13
J: TRBJ2-7

DNA: TGTGCCACCAGTAGGGCGTCCTACAATGAGCAGTTCTTC
CDR3: CATSRASYNEQFF
size: NA
V: TRBV15
D: NA
length: 13
J: TRBJ2-1

DNA: TGTGCCAGCAGCGGGACAGGGGACGGCGATGAGCAGTTCTTC
CDR3: CASSGTGDGDEQFF
size: once
V: TRBV9
D: TRBD1
length: 14
J: TRBJ2-1

DNA: TGTGCCAGCAGTGAAGGAGGGGAAACAGATACGCAGTATTTT
CDR3: CASSEGGETDTQYF
size: NA
V: TRBV6-1
D: NA
length: 14
J: TRBJ2-3

DNA: TGCAGTGCCGGACAGGGGGCGTCGGAAGCTTTCTTT
CDR3: CSAGQGASEAFF
size: NA
V: TRBV20-1
D: TRBD1
length: 12
J: TRBJ1-1

DNA: TGTGCCAGCAGCCCGAGTGGGACATCTAACTATGGCTACACCTTC
CDR3: CASSPSGTSNYGYTF
size: NA
V: TRBV9
D: NA
length: 15
J: TRBJ1-2

DNA: TGTGCCAGCAGTTTAGCGGGTGATTGGGGGGAGACCCAGTACTTC
CDR3: CASSLAGDWGETQYF
size: NA
V: TRBV12-3/TRBV12-4
D: NA
length: 15
J: TRBJ2-5

DNA: TGTGCCAGCACTTTCATACAGGGGGCGTTACATGAGCAGTTCTTC
CDR3: CASTFIQGALHEQFF
size: NA
V: TRBV7-9
D: TRBD1
length: 15
J: TRBJ2-1

DNA: TGCAGCGTTGAAGTCCCGAACACCGGGGAGCTGTTTTTT
CDR3: CSVEVPNTGELFF
size: NA
V: TRBV29-1
D: NA
length: 13
J: TRBJ2-2

DNA: TGTGCCAGCAGTTACGAGAACACTGAAGCTTTCTTT
CDR3: CASSYENTEAFF
size: NA
V: TRBV6-2/TRBV6-3
D: NA
length: 12
J: TRBJ1-1

DNA: TGTGCCAGCAGTTTATCGAAATTCTACGAGCAGTACTTC
CDR3: CASSLSKFYEQYF
size: NA
V: TRBV27
D: NA
length: 13
J: TRBJ2-7

DNA: TGTGCCAGCAGTCCATCCCCCCGGGTGTACTACGAGCAGTACTTC
CDR3: CASSPSPRVYYEQYF
size: NA
V: TRBV27
D: NA
length: 15
J: TRBJ2-7

DNA: TGCGCCAGCAGCCAAGTCACAAGAGACACTGAAGCTTTCTTT
CDR3: CASSQVTRDTEAFF
size: NA
V: TRBV4-1
D: NA
length: 14
J: TRBJ1-1

DNA: TGTGCCAGCTATGGGGGTGGCTACACCTTC
CDR3: CASYGGGYTF
size: NA
V: TRBV12-3/TRBV12-4
D: NA
length: 10
J: TRBJ1-2

DNA: TGTGCCAGCAGAGACCGGGGGGACACTGAAGCTTTCTTT
CDR3: CASRDRGDTEAFF
size: NA
V: TRBV7-8
D: NA
length: 13
J: TRBJ1-1

DNA: TGTGCCAGTAACGGGGACAGGGGATCCGATGAGCAGTTCTTC
CDR3: CASNGDRGSDEQFF
size: NA
V: TRBV19
D: TRBD1
length: 14
J: TRBJ2-1

DNA: TGCGCCAGCAGGGGTGCCAGCACAGATACGCAGTATTTT
CDR3: CASRGASTDTQYF
size: NA
V: TRBV4-1
D: NA
length: 13
J: TRBJ2-3

DNA: TGCGCCAGCAGCCTCGGGCCCGGGACAGGGGACTCACCCCTCCACTTT
CDR3: CASSLGPGTGDSPLHF
size: NA
V: TRBV4-1
D: TRBD1
length: 16
J: TRBJ1-6

DNA: TGTGCCAGCAGTTTGGGTGGTAGCTTCTACAATGAGCAGTTCTTC
CDR3: CASSLGGSFYNEQFF
size: once
V: TRBV27
D: NA
length: 15
J: TRBJ2-1

DNA: TGCGCCAGCAGCCAAGTCGGTGGCATCGGGGGGAATGGCTACACCTTC
CDR3: CASSQVGGIGGNGYTF
size: NA
V: TRBV4-1
D: NA
length: 16
J: TRBJ1-2

DNA: TGTGCCAGCAGTTTATCGGGACAGGGGTTTCAACCCTACGAGCAGTACTTC
CDR3: CASSLSGQGFQPYEQYF
size: few
V: TRBV27
D: TRBD1
length: 17
J: TRBJ2-7

DNA: TGTGCCAGCTCCCCGGGGCAGTTCTACGAGCAGCACTTC
CDR3: CASSPGQFYEQHF
size: once
V: TRBV27
D: NA
length: 13
J: TRBJ2-7

DNA: TGTGCCATTCGGGGGATCACCGGGGAGCTGTTTTTT
CDR3: CAIRGITGELFF
size: NA
V: TRBV10-3
D: NA
length: 12
J: TRBJ2-2

DNA: TGTGCCAGCAGGAAACAGGGATACGAGACCCAGTACTTC
CDR3: CASRKQGYETQYF
size: NA
V: TRBV27
D: NA
length: 13
J: TRBJ2-5

DNA: TGCGCCAGCAGCCAAGACGGTAGGGACTGGGATGAGCAGTTCTTC
CDR3: CASSQDGRDWDEQFF
size: NA
V: TRBV4-1
D: NA
length: 15
J: TRBJ2-1

DNA: TGTGCCAGCACCGCCGGGGATACGCAGTATTTT
CDR3: CASTAGDTQYF
size: NA
V: TRBV28
D: NA
length: 11
J: TRBJ2-3

DNA: TGTGCCAGCAGTCCGGGACAGGGGCCGGCCCTAGGCGAGCAGTACTTC
CDR3: CASSPGQGPALGEQYF
size: NA
V: TRBV27
D: TRBD1
length: 16
J: TRBJ2-7

DNA: TGCAGTGCTAGAGATGGGCCGAGCGAAGCTTTCTTT
CDR3: CSARDGPSEAFF
size: NA
V: TRBV20-1
D: NA
length: 12
J: TRBJ1-1

DNA: TGTGCCAGCAGTTCTCAACAGGGGGCTATCGGTGAGCAGTTCTTC
CDR3: CASSSQQGAIGEQFF
size: NA
V: TRBV28
D: TRBD1
length: 15
J: TRBJ2-1

DNA: TGTGCCAGCAGCTTTCCCTCTTTGAGCTATGAGCAGTTCTTC
CDR3: CASSFPSLSYEQFF
size: NA
V: TRBV7-9
D: NA
length: 14
J: TRBJ2-1

DNA: TGTGCCAGCAGCCCCTCTTGGAAATTCGAGGGGGACACCGGGGAGCTGTTTTTT
CDR3: CASSPSWKFEGDTGELFF
size: NA
V: TRBV27
D: NA
length: 18
J: TRBJ2-2

DNA: TGTGCCAGCAGCTCGGGACTAGCGTTAGTTTACGGCAATGAGCAGTTCTTC
CDR3: CASSSGLALVYGNEQFF
size: NA
V: TRBV7-8
D: TRBD2
length: 17
J: TRBJ2-1

DNA: TGTGCCAGCAGGGGACAGGGTAAGGAGCCCCAGCATTTT
CDR3: CASRGQGKEPQHF
size: NA
V: TRBV12-3/TRBV12-4
D: TRBD1
length: 13
J: TRBJ1-5

DNA: TGTGCCAGCAGCTTGGTTCCGGACACCGGGGAGCTGTTTTTT
CDR3: CASSLVPDTGELFF
size: NA
V: TRBV5-6
D: NA
length: 14
J: TRBJ2-2

DNA: TGTGCCACCAGCAGAGCCCTAAACTACGAGCAGTACTTC
CDR3: CATSRALNYEQYF
size: NA
V: TRBV15
D: NA
length: 13
J: TRBJ2-7

DNA: TGTGCCAGTAGGAGTGGGTCCCCCGGAGCTTTCTTT
CDR3: CASRSGSPGAFF
size: NA
V: TRBV19
D: NA
length: 12
J: TRBJ1-1

DNA: TGCGCCAGCAGCTCTACAGGGTACCCGAGCACTGAAGCTTTCTTT
CDR3: CASSSTGYPSTEAFF
size: NA
V: TRBV5-1
D: NA
length: 15
J: TRBJ1-1